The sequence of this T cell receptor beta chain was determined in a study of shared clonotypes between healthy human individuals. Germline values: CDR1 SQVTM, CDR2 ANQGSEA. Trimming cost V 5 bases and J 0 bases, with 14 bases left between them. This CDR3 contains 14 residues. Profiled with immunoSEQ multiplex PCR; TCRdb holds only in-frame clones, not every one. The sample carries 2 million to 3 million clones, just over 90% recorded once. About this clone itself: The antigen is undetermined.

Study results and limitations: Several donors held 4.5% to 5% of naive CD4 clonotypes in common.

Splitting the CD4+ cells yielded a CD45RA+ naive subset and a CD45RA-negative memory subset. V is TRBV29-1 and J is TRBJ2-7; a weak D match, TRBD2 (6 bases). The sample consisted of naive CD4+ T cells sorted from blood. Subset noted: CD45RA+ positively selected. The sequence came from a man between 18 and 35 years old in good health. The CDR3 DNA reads TGCAGCGTTCGGCTTCCGGGGGTCTCCTACGAGCAGTACTTC. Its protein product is CSVRLPGVSYEQYF.